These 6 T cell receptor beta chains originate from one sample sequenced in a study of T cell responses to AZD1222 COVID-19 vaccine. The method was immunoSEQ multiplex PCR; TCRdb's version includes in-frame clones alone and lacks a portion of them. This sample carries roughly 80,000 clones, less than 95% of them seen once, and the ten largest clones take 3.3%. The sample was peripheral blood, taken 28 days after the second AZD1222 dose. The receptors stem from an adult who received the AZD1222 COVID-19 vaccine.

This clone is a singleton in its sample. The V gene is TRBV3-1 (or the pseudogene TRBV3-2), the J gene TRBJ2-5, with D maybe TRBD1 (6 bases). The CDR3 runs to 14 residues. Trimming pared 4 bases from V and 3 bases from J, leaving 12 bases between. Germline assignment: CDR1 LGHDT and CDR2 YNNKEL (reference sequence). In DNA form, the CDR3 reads TGTGCCAGCAGCCTAACGGCAGGGGAAGAGACCCAGTACTTC. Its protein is CASSLTAGEETQYF.

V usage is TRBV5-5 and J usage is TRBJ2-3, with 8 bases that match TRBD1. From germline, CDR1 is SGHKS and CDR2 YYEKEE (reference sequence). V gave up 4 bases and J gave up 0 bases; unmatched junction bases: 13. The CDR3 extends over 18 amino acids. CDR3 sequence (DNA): TGTGCCAGCAGCCGTCACCCGGGACAGGCTTCTAGCACAGATACGCAGTATTTT. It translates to CASSRHPGQASSTDTQYF.

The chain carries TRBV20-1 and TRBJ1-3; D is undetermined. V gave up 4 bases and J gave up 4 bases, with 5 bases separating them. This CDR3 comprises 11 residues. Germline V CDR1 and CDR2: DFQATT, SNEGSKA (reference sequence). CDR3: CSATWGNTIYF. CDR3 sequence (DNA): TGCAGTGCTACCTGGGGAAACACCATATATTTT.

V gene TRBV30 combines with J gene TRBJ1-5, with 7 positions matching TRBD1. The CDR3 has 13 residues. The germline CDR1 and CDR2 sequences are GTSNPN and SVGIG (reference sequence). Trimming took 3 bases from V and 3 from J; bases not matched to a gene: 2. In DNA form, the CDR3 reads TGTGCCTGGAGAGGACAGGACAATCAGCCCCAGCATTTT. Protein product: CAWRGQDNQPQHF. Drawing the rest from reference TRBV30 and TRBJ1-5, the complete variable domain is SQTIHQWPATLVQPVGSPLSLECTVEGTSNPNLYWYRQAAGRGLQLLFYSVGIGQISSEVPQNLSASRPQDRQFILSSKKLLLSDSGFYLCAWRGQDNQPQHFGDGTRLSIL.

As DNA, the CDR3 is TGTGCCAGCAGCTCCCGGGCCTATAATTCACCCCTCCACTTT. Protein: CASSSRAYNSPLHF. This sequence joins TRBV5-6 and TRBJ1-6; D remains ambiguous. The CDR3 contains 14 residues. Germline CDR1 is SGHDT and CDR2 is YYEEEE. Trimming stripped 3 bases from V and 2 bases from J, with 6 bases between.

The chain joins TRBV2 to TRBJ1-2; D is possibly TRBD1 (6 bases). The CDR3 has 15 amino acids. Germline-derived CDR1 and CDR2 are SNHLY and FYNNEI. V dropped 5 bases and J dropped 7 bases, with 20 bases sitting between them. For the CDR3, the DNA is TGTGCCAGCAGTCAAGTTAGTCAGGGGCTCGGTGGCTACACCTTC. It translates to CASSQVSQGLGGYTF.